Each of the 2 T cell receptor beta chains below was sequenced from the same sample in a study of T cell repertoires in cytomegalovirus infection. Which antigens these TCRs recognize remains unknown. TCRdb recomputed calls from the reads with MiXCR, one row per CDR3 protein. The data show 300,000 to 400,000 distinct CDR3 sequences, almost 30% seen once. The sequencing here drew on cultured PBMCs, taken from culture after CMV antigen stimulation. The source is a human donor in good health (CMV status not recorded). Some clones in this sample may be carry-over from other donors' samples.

In DNA, the CDR3 is TGTGCCAGTAGTATCTACACCGGGGAGCTGTTTTTT. It encodes CASSIYTGELFF. V gene TRBV19 combines with J gene TRBJ2-2; D remains unclear. V lost 3 bases and J 3 bases, leaving 2 bases between the germline ends. From germline, CDR1 is LNHDA and CDR2 SQIVND (reference sequence). This CDR3 has 12 amino acids.

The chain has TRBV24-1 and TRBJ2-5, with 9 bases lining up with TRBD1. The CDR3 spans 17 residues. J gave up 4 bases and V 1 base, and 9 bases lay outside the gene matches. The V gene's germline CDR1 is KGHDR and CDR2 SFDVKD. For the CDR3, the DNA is TGTGCCACCAGTGATTTAGTCCCGGACAGGGGAGGAGAGACCCAGTACTTC. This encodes CATSDLVPDRGGETQYF.